These 14 T cell receptor beta chains were sequenced from one sample in a study of T-cell memory formation after mild COVID-19. TCRdb independently ran MiXCR on the 5' RACE reads; one entry per CDR3 protein. The profile covers 300,000 to 350,000 distinct CDR3 sequences, with roughly an eighth appearing a single time and roughly 20% taken by the ten largest. The sequencing sample was made of PBMCs or a T cell subset sorted from them (not recorded which). The receptor source for this set is a man aged 18 to 35 who had mild COVID-19 (a few samples of this study predate the infection). Cell type and time point are not known.

Only a few counts were recorded for this clonotype. The chain couples TRBV20-1 to TRBJ2-7; TRBD1 is a possible D gene (6 bases). This CDR3 comprises 15 residues. Trimming took 4 bases from V and 7 from J, leaving 23 bases between them. Germline V lookup: CDR1 DFQATT, CDR2 SNEGSKA (reference sequence). As DNA, the CDR3 is TGCAGTGCTATATCAGGGGCTATCGGGGAGAGGGAGCAGTACTTC. This encodes CSAISGAIGEREQYF.

This clonotype appeared a few times. J is TRBJ2-1 and V is TRBV2; D assignment may be TRBD1 or TRBD2 (7 bases each). Per the germline V gene, CDR1 is SNHLY and CDR2 is FYNNEI. V was shortened by 7 bases and J by 7 bases, with 20 bases between the two germline ends. The length of the CDR3 is 15 residues. CDR3 DNA sequence: TGTGCCAGCAAGTTAGAGACAGGGAGGGAGAATGAGCAGTTCTTC. Its protein is CASKLETGRENEQFF. Filled out from reference TRBV2 and TRBJ2-1, the complete variable domain reads EPEVTQTPSHQVTQMGQEVILRCVPISNHLYFYWYRQILGQKVEFLVSFYNNEISEKSEIFDDQFSVERPDGSNFTLKIRSTKLEDSAMYFCASKLETGRENEQFFGPGTRLTVL.

This rearrangement joins TRBV3-1 to TRBJ2-7; D might be TRBD2 (6 bases). Germline V gene data show CDR1 as LGHDT and CDR2 as YNNKEL (reference sequence). CDR3 size: 15 residues. V was shortened by 1 base and J by 3 bases, with 13 bases between the two germline ends. The CDR3 loop is CASSQGTGGSYEQYV. CDR3 sequence (DNA): TGTGCCAGCAGCCAAGGGACCGGGGGAAGCTACGAGCAGTACGTC.

The V call is TRBV3-1, the J call TRBJ1-1; D is ambiguous. The CDR3 loop spans 12 amino acids. The V gene's germline CDR1 is LGHDT and CDR2 YNNKEL (reference sequence). V lost 4 bases and J 5 bases, leaving 8 bases between the germline ends. The CDR3, as DNA: TGTGCCAGCAGCCTAGGGCAGACTGAAGCTTTCTTT. Encoded protein: CASSLGQTEAFF.

About this clonotype: At one of its ends the junction is not consistent with the germline gene, which may arise from a read error. CDR3 sequence (DNA): TGTGCTAGCAGCTTGGGACGGGACATAGAGACCCAGTACTTC. It encodes CASSLGRDIETQYF. The gene calls are TRBV7-7 and TRBJ2-5; possibly TRBD1 for D (6 bases). CDR3 size: 14 residues. The germline gives CDR1 SSHAT, CDR2 FNYEAQ (reference sequence).

This clonotype was seen only a few times. The chain combines TRBV7-2 with TRBJ1-5; D unclear. Trimming cost V 5 bases and J 9 bases, with 23 bases left between them. This CDR3 spans 16 amino acids. Germline V gene sequence: CDR1 SGHTA, CDR2 FQGNSA. The CDR3 nucleotides are TGTGCCAGCAGCCCCCAATCCGCTAGATCAGTGGTGCCCCAGCATTTT. Its protein product is CASSPQSARSVVPQHF.

This clonotype occurred a few times. The J gene is TRBJ2-2, the V gene TRBV19; 7 nucleotides align to TRBD1. The V segment lost 6 bases and the J segment 3 bases; nucleotides outside the gene matches: 7. From germline, CDR1 is LNHDA and CDR2 SQIVND (reference sequence). The CDR3 sequence is 15 residues long. CDR3 region: CASRRTGVDTGELFF. The CDR3 DNA sequence: TGTGCCAGTAGGAGAACAGGGGTGGACACCGGGGAGCTGTTTTTT.

This clonotype has a handful of counts. The chain is built from TRBV5-1 and TRBJ1-1; perhaps TRBD1 as D (6 bases). Per the germline V gene, CDR1 is SGHRS and CDR2 is YFSETQ. The CDR3 sequence is 14 residues long. Trimming stripped 3 bases from V and 2 bases from J, with 11 bases between. The CDR3, as DNA: TGCGCCAGCAGCTGGGACACCACTAACACTGAAGCTTTCTTT. Translating it yields CASSWDTTNTEAFF.

V gene TRBV7-2 combines with J gene TRBJ1-4; TRBD1 agrees at 7 bases. J lost 7 bases, V lost 0 bases, and 8 bases had no gene match. Germline loops: CDR1 SGHTA, CDR2 FQGNSA. The CDR3 is 16 residues long. CDR3 DNA sequence: TGTGCCAGCAGCTTAGCCCACAGGGGAGGTAGTGAAAAACTGTTTTTT. Translation gives CASSLAHRGGSEKLFF.

The table lists this clonotype with a few counts. The chain links TRBV5-1 to TRBJ2-3; D not certain. CDR1 SGHRS and CDR2 YFSETQ come from the germline V gene. The CDR3 covers 13 residues. Deletions cut 3 bases from V and 7 bases from J, with 12 bases between. CDR3 sequence reads: CASSSLDEYTQYF. The CDR3 coding sequence is TGCGCCAGCAGCTCCCTAGACGAATATACGCAGTATTTT.

Written as DNA, the CDR3 is TGTGCCAGCAGCTTAACCAGCGGTCGTCAGCCCCAGCATTTT. This translates into CASSLTSGRQPQHF. The chain couples TRBV7-2 to TRBJ1-5; the D is unclear. Trimming removed 2 bases from V and 6 bases from J, with 11 bases in between. There are 14 residues in the CDR3. Per the germline V gene, CDR1 is SGHTA and CDR2 is FQGNSA.

In its sample, this clonotype was seen a few times. V usage is TRBV9 and J usage is TRBJ2-1; 12 nucleotides agree with TRBD2. The germline gives CDR1 SGDLS, CDR2 YYNGEE. With 2 bases clipped from V and 9 bases from J, the junction kept 6 bases outside the gene matches. This CDR3 has 15 residues. The chain's CDR3 is CASSVLAGGQSEQFF. DNA for the CDR3: TGTGCCAGCAGCGTCCTAGCGGGGGGGCAGAGTGAGCAGTTCTTC.

V is TRBV5-1 and J is TRBJ1-1; weak D call: TRBD1 (5 bases). V gave up 1 base and J gave up 4 bases, with 11 bases separating them. The CDR3 loop spans 14 amino acids. The germline CDR1 and CDR2 sequences are SGHRS and YFSETQ. In DNA form, the CDR3 reads TGCGCCAGCAGCTTGACAGGTTACGGCACTGAAGCTTTCTTT. Amino acids: CASSLTGYGTEAFF.

This clonotype has just a few counts. The chain combines TRBV20-1 with TRBJ2-2; D is perhaps TRBD1 or TRBD2 (6 bases each). Germline-derived CDR1 and CDR2 are DFQATT and SNEGSKA (reference sequence). The CDR3 has 13 amino acids. V was shortened by 4 bases and J by 3 bases, with 9 bases between the two germline ends. The CDR3 here is CSANREDTGELFF. The CDR3 DNA is TGCAGTGCTAACAGGGAGGACACCGGGGAGCTGTTTTTT.